Given below is one T cell receptor (beta chain) in context. RNA in amounts of roughly 0.45 to 1 ug was reverse transcribed with random hexamers. One entry per CDR3 protein, called by TCRdb with MiXCR from the immunoSEQ multiplex PCR reads. Among some 150,000 distinct CDR3 sequences listed, roughly 94% were seen once. Peripheral blood CD8+ and CD4+ T cells were profiled by TCR beta sequencing. This specimen comes from a study of CD8 T cells in Susac syndrome. The V gene lost 0 bases and the J gene lost 4 bases, with 21 bases spanning the gap. The V gene's germline CDR1 is MGHRA and CDR2 YSYEKL. This CDR3 region has 19 residues.

Sequenced sample: CD4+ T cells from PBMCs. The TCR originated in a human donor with Susac syndrome. V is TRBV4-1 and J is TRBJ2-2; D is uncertain. In DNA, the CDR3 is TGCGCCAGCAGCCAAGAAGGCTGGTACAGACCTCGGGCCACCGGGGAGCTGTTTTTT. Its translation: CASSQEGWYRPRATGELFF.